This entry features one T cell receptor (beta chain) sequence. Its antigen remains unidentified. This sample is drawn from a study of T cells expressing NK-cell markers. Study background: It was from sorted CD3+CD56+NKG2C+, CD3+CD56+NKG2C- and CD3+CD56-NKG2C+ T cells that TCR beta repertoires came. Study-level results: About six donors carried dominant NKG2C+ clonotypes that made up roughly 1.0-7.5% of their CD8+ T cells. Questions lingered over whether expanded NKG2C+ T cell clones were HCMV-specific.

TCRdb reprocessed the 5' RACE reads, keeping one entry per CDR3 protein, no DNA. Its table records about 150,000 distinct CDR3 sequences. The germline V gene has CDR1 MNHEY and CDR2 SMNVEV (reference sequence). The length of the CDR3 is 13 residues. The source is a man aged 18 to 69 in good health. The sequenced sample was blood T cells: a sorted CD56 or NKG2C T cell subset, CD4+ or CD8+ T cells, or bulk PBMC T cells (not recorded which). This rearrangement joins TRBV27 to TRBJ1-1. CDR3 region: CASSYSPYTEAFF.